Following are 10 T cell receptor beta chains from one sample sequenced in a study of blood T cell repertoires in COVID-19. Clones were read by immunoSEQ multiplex PCR, and TCRdb kept only the in-frame ones, dropping some. The data show approximately 81,000 clones, roughly four fifths seen once. The material sequenced was peripheral blood. These receptors were taken from a human donor in a cohort sampled during active COVID-19.

Details on this clone: Since the CDR3 does not end with the conserved phenylalanine or tryptophan, this likely comes from a read error. It is unclear where the CDR3 begins or ends on the DNA, so no DNA is shown, and the CDR3 is as TCRdb lists it. This sequence joins TRBV2 and TRBJ2-7; the D call of TRBD2 is as the table states it, not checked on the DNA. The CDR3 contains 14 residues when both ends are counted. Germline CDR1 SNHLY, CDR2 FYNNEI. CDR3: CASFPGRQRGEGRL.

The chain is built from TRBV25-1 and TRBJ1-1; no reliable D call. This CDR3 has 15 amino acids. Germline CDR1 and CDR2: MGHDK and SYGVNS. Trimming removed 7 bases from V and 0 bases from J, with 15 bases in between. The CDR3 reads CASTSGFTMNTEAFF. In DNA, the CDR3 is TGTGCCAGCACATCCGGATTTACTATGAACACTGAAGCTTTCTTT.

This chain links TRBV6-5 with TRBJ1-6, with D unclear. CDR3 length equals 15 residues. CDR1 is MNHEY, CDR2 SVGAGI, per germline. V dropped 6 bases and J dropped 4 bases, with 13 bases sitting between them. CDR3 protein: CASRAYLDYNSPLHF. The CDR3 nucleotides read TGTGCCAGCAGGGCATACCTAGATTATAATTCACCCCTCCACTTT.

This chain uses TRBV14 with TRBJ2-7, with TRBD1 matching over 7 bases. The junction had 3 bases not matched to a gene; V was cut back by 4 bases and J by 3 bases. CDR3 length: 13 amino acids. Per the germline V gene, CDR1 is SGHDN and CDR2 is FVKESK. CDR3 sequence: CASSPGQSYEQYF. The CDR3 DNA reads as TGTGCCAGCAGCCCGGGACAGAGCTACGAGCAGTACTTC.

The chain links TRBV4-1 to TRBJ2-7, with 12 bases aligning to TRBD2. CDR3 size: 17 residues. Germline V gene data show CDR1 as MGHRA and CDR2 as YSYEKL. The V gene end was trimmed by 6 bases and the J gene end by 0 bases; junction bases not matched to a gene: 9. The CDR3: CASRRETSGGSSYEQYF. CDR3 DNA sequence: TGCGCCAGCAGACGCGAAACTAGCGGGGGGTCCTCCTACGAGCAGTACTTC.

There are a few counts of this clone. This rearrangement joins TRBV7-2 to TRBJ2-3, with D possibly being TRBD1 (8 bases). Germline CDR1 SGHTA, CDR2 FQGNSA. V was trimmed by 6 bases and J by 10 bases, leaving 17 bases between them. The CDR3 is 13 amino acids. The CDR3 DNA reads as TGTGCCAGCAGGGGGGGGACAGGCCGCGCGCAGTATTTT. It specifies CASRGGTGRAQYF.

V and J are TRBV19 and TRBJ1-6; the D gene is possibly TRBD1 (5 bases). Trimming cost V 3 bases and J 7 bases, with 13 bases left between them. CDR3 length: 15 residues. The germline V gene has CDR1 LNHDA and CDR2 SQIVND (reference sequence). CDR3 sequence: CASSMTGTANSPLHF. In DNA, the CDR3 is TGTGCCAGTAGTATGACGGGGACTGCCAATTCACCCCTCCACTTT. The variable domain in full, with the rest retrieved from reference TRBV19 and TRBJ1-6, is DGGITQSPKYLFRKEGQNVTLSCEQNLNHDAMYWYRQDPGQGLRLIYYSQIVNDFQKGDIAEGYSVSREKKESFPLTVTSAQKNPTAFYLCASSMTGTANSPLHFGNGTRLTVT.

This chain joins TRBV10-3 and TRBJ1-2; D not certain. Germline-derived CDR1 and CDR2 are ENHRY and SYGVKD. There are 12 residues in the CDR3. The V and J ends lost 7 bases and 1 base respectively, with 7 bases between them. The DNA of the CDR3 is TGTGCCATCAAAGTAGATAACTATGGCTACACCTTC. This codes for CAIKVDNYGYTF.

The rearrangement links TRBV19 to TRBJ2-2; 8 nucleotides agree with TRBD1. The CDR3 is 15 residues long. Germline trimming cut 3 bases from V and 2 bases from J; bases unmatched to any gene: 2. Germline V gene lookup returns CDR1 LNHDA and CDR2 SQIVND (reference sequence). CDR3 nucleotides: TGTGCCAGTAGTATGCAGGGGGCTAACACCGGGGAGCTGTTTTTT. It codes for CASSMQGANTGELFF.

CDR3 in DNA: TGTGCCAGCAGCCAAGAAACCGCCGGGAATTCACCCCTCCACTTT. Translating it yields CASSQETAGNSPLHF. The genes are TRBV3-1 (or the pseudogene TRBV3-2) and TRBJ1-6, with no clear D. V was cut by 0 bases and J by 7 bases, with 10 bases left in between. The CDR3 totals 15 residues. Germline V lookup: CDR1 LGHDT, CDR2 YNNKEL (reference sequence).